This TCR beta chain was found in a study of T cell repertoires in cytomegalovirus infection (dated by TCRdb to between 2018 and 2021). In terms of the full investigation: The peptide stimulations were aimed at well-studied HLA-B-restricted epitopes as well as recently identified HLA-C-restricted CMV epitopes, whose presentation resists viral immunomodulation. The HLA type of each donor mattered for the analysis, because public TCR beta signatures pointed to carriage of CMV infection along with the matching HLA type.

Sequencer: Illumina HiSeq 1500. The public reads were run again by TCRdb, first through fastp at Q25 and then through MiXCR, and only productive beta chains were kept. Each CDR3 protein appears once, grouped with its most common genes and DNA. Here the sample has about 920,000 distinct CDR3 sequences; roughly 31% occur a single time. The ten biggest clones cover around 15% of the sample. Beyond this particular receptor, the publication reports: In both this cohort and an independent cohort of under 450 donors, the cumulative frequency of public TCR beta family members distinguished carriers of CMV infection plus the relevant HLA type. In the ex vivo response, HLA-C-restricted CMV-specific TCR beta clonotypes were dominant, and in two of eight donors the single most frequent clonotype came from this HLA-C-restricted group.

V is pared back by 5 bases and J by 3 bases, with 13 bases lying between the germline termini. The CDR3 contains 15 residues, cysteine and phenylalanine counted. This entry keeps only the CDR3 DNA: 45 bases, framed from base 1. In the germline V gene, CDR1 corresponds to SGHVS and CDR2 to FQNEAQ. This clonotype has only a few counts. The antigen it recognizes is unknown. The sample holds no much larger clone one base away, and base qualities are not on file. The treatment or condition label for this specimen denotes: in vitro stimulation with specific CMV peptide epitopes to enrich CMV-specific T cells.

The TCR was taken from a human donor in good health (CMV status not recorded). Some clones in this sample may be carry-over from other donors' samples. This specimen was cultured CD8+ T cells from PBMCs, taken from culture after CMV antigen stimulation. The receptor chain draws on TRBV7-8 and TRBJ1-4; TRBD1 is possibly the D segment (5 matching bases). The sequence in DNA is TGTGCCAGCAGCCTAGAGACAGAACCTAATGAAAAACTGTTTTTT. Its translation is CASSLETEPNEKLFF. Extended through the reference TRBV7-8 and TRBJ1-4 proteins, this CDR3 yields the full variable domain: GAGVSQSPRYKVAKRGQDVALRCDPISGHVSLFWYQQALGQGPEFLTYFQNEAQLDKSGLPSDRFFAERPEGSVSTLKIQRTQQEDSAVYLCASSLETEPNEKLFFGSGTQLSVL.